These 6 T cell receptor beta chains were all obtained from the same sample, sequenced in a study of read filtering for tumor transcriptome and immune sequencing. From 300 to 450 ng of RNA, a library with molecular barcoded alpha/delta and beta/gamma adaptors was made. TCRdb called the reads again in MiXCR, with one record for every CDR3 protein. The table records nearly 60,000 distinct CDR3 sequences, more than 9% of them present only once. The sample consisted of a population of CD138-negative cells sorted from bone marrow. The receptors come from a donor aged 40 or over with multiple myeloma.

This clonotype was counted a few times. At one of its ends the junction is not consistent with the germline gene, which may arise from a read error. The CDR3 protein is CASSPVRGGSQEAQYF. CDR3 nucleotides: TGTGCCAGCAGCCCAGTCCGGGGGGGTTCGCAAGAGGCCCAGTACTTC. The chain uses TRBV7-6 and TRBJ2-5; 8 bases are shared with TRBD2. Per germline, CDR1 SGHVS and CDR2 FNYEAQ. This CDR3 has 16 amino acids.

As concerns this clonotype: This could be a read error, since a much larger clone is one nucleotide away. In nucleotides, the CDR3 is TGTGCCAGCAGCGCCCGCAGAATGAACACTGAAGCTTTCTTT. Translated, it gives CASSARRMNTEAFF. The rearrangement uses TRBV7-3 and TRBJ1-1, with D unclear. Germline V CDR1 and CDR2: SGHTA, FQGTGA. This CDR3 region has 14 residues. The V gene lost 5 bases and the J gene lost 0 bases, with 10 bases spanning the gap.

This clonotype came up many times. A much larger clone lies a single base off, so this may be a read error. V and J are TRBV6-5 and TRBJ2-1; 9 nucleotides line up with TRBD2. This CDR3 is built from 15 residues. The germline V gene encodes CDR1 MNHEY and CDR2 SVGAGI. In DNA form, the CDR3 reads TGTGCCAGCAGTACCCTAGCGGGGCCCTACAATGGGCAGTTCTTC. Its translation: CASSTLAGPYNGQFF.

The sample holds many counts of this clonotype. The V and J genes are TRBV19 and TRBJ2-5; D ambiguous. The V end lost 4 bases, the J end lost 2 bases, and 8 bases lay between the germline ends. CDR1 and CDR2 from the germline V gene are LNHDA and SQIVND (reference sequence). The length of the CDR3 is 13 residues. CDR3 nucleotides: TGTGCCAGTAGTAGAGGTCGGCAAGAGACCCAGTACTTC. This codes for CASSRGRQETQYF.

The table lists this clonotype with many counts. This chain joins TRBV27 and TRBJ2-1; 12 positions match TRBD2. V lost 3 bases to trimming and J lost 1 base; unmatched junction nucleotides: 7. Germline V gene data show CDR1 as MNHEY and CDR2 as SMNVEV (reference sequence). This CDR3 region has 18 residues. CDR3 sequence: CASSFFGLAGQSYNEQFF. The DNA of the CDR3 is TGTGCCAGCAGTTTCTTTGGACTAGCGGGGCAGTCCTACAATGAGCAGTTCTTC.

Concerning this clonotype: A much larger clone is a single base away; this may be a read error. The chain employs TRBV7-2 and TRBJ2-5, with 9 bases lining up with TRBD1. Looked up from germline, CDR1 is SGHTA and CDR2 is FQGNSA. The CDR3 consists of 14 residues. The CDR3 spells CANSPDRGQETQYF. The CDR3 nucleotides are TGTGCCAACAGCCCGGACAGGGGCCAAGAGACCCAGTACTTC.